A selection of T cell receptor beta chains follows, all from one sample in a study of shared clonotypes between healthy human individuals. Here immunoSEQ multiplex PCR was the method, and the copy in TCRdb shows in-frame clones only, minus some. This table holds nearly 1 million clones, 70% to 85% found once. The sequenced sample was memory CD4+ T cells sorted from blood. These receptors all come from a man between 18 and 29 years old in good health. CDR3s include the opening cysteine and the closing phenylalanine or tryptophan.

len,v_gene,j_gene,CDR3aa
15,TRBV7-9,TRBJ2-3,CASSSDSLRTDTQYF
14,TRBV4-3,TRBJ1-2,CASSQDRYSRGYTF
13,TRBV30,TRBJ2-3,CAWSVTSRDTQYF
15,TRBV2,TRBJ2-7,CASSEGQGAYYEQYF
15,TRBV11-2,TRBJ2-2,CASSLTGTYTGELFF
16,TRBV13,TRBJ2-7,CASSLGRGVISYEQYF
16,TRBV11-2,TRBJ2-4,CASSLSGDFTKNIQYF
12,TRBV5-8,TRBJ2-7,CASSRTAYEQYF
15,TRBV27,TRBJ2-7,CASSLRLAGFYEQYF
14,TRBV2,TRBJ2-3,CASNERHNTDTQYF
13,TRBV30,TRBJ2-7,CAWTSGQWNEQYF
14,TRBV6-5,TRBJ1-6,CASRGQGAYSPLHF
13,TRBV30,TRBJ1-5,CAWSASVGQPQHF
15,TRBV7-8,TRBJ2-7,CASSLATGGTYEQYF
14,TRBV7-8,TRBJ2-1,CASSRGSSYNEQFF
13,TRBV11-2,TRBJ2-7,CASSQGTGGEQYF
16,TRBV11-2,TRBJ1-4,CASSPRGAGAPEKLFF
13,TRBV2,TRBJ2-5,CASSSMIQETQYF
19,TRBV7-6,TRBJ2-6,CASSLEVTGKVSGANVLTF
12,TRBV29-1,TRBJ1-5,CSVDDGDQPQHF
15,TRBV7-8,TRBJ2-1,CASSPWTSGGNEQFF
13,TRBV6-5,TRBJ2-1,CASRPGSRLEQFF
15,TRBV5-1,TRBJ1-6,CASSSTGLNNSPLHF
16,TRBV7-6,TRBJ2-5,CASSAVAGGLRETQYF
16,TRBV14,TRBJ1-2,CASSPTGEGVNYGYTF
12,TRBV30,TRBJ1-3,CAWKTVGNTIYF
13,TRBV29-1,TRBJ2-7,CSAGSGIAYEQYF
14,TRBV21-1,TRBJ2-7,CASSGYRSSYEQYF
13,TRBV7-2,TRBJ2-7,CASSSTGGSGQYF
15,TRBV7-2,TRBJ2-7,CASSLHGSGSYEQYF
14,TRBV11-2,TRBJ1-2,CASSPTWRGSGYTF
13,TRBV5-1,TRBJ1-2,CASSRGQADGYTF
15,TRBV9,TRBJ2-5,CASSPRSDRGETQYF
15,TRBV7-9,TRBJ1-3,CASSDGQTSGNTIYF
13,TRBV7-6,TRBJ1-4,CASSLGETEKLFF
10,TRBV11-2,TRBJ1-3,CASSLNTIYF
14,TRBV28,TRBJ1-2,CASTDRTESYGYTF
15,TRBV6-1,TRBJ1-6,CASITPTNYNSPLHF
15,TRBV27,TRBJ1-1,CASSFYRGRGTEAFF
15,TRBV30,TRBJ1-1,CAWSVTRRVNTEAFF
12,TRBV6-5,TRBJ2-7,CASRGLPYEQYF
15,TRBV19,TRBJ2-2,CASIGDPGGTGELFF
14,TRBV5-5,TRBJ1-2,CASSPGQGASGYTF
13,TRBV7-8,TRBJ1-1,CASSLRAVAEAFF
15,TRBV7-9,TRBJ2-2,CASSNPGRVTGELFF
15,TRBV12-1,TRBJ2-7,CASSCPGRKRGEQYF
16,TRBV11-2,TRBJ2-3,CASSFHRLMGTDTQYF
16,TRBV19,TRBJ2-2,CASSIVGLRHTGELFF
15,TRBV6-1,TRBJ2-5,CASSRSGGAGETQYF
15,TRBV27,TRBJ1-2,CASSLFPQDLYGYTF
17,TRBV15,TRBJ2-2,CATSRGPGHANTGELFF
13,TRBV5-4,TRBJ2-2,CASSFLGAGELFF